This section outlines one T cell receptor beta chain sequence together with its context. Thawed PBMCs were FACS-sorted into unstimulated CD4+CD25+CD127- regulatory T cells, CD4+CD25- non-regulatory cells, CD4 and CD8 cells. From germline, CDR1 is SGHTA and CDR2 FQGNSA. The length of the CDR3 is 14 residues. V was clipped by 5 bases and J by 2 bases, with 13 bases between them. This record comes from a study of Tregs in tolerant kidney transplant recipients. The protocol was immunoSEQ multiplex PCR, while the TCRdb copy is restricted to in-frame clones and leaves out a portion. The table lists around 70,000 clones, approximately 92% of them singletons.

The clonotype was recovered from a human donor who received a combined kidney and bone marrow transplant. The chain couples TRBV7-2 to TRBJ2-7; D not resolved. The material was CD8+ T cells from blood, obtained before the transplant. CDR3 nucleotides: TGTGCCAGCAGCCCAGACTTGGCAGCCTACGAGCAGTACTTC. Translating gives CASSPDLAAYEQYF.